The rows below give T cell receptor beta chains drawn from one sample of a study of T cell changes during pregnancy in multiple sclerosis. Sequencing used immunoSEQ multiplex PCR; TCRdb keeps in-frame clones, though not all of them. The data hold 40,000 or so clones, with more than 90% observed a single time. The input for sequencing was peripheral blood, taken before pregnancy. The receptor source for this set is a female donor with multiple sclerosis, enrolled in a pregnancy study. Both conserved end residues are part of each CDR3. A D gene is named only where the DNA matches it firmly. The listing skips clone size in some rows; elsewhere it reads once, few, many or a size class.

. | TRBJ2-5 | . | TRBV5-1 | TGCGCCAGCAGCGTCACTAGTTTAAAAGAGACCCAGTACTTC | CASSVTSLKETQYF
. | TRBJ2-6 | . | TRBV7-9 | TGTGCCAGCAGCTTGAGCACTGGGGCCAACGTCCTGACTTTC | CASSLSTGANVLTF
TRBD2 | TRBJ2-5 | . | TRBV7-2 | TGTGCCAGCAGCCAACTAGCGGGAAACGGTCCCCAAGAGACCCAGTACTTC | CASSQLAGNGPQETQYF
TRBD2 | TRBJ2-7 | . | TRBV2 | TGTGCCAGCAACAGAGACGGGGGGACCTCCTACGAGCAGTACTTC | CASNRDGGTSYEQYF
. | TRBJ1-5 | once | TRBV19 | TGTGCCAGTAGTATAATGTTTAGAGCTAGCAATCAGCCCCAGCATTTT | CASSIMFRASNQPQHF
. | TRBJ2-5 | once | TRBV5-1 | TGCGCCAGCAGCCCCCGGCTAGCCGGGCAGGAGACCCAGTACTTC | CASSPRLAGQETQYF
. | TRBJ1-5 | . | TRBV11-2 | TGTGCCAGCAGGATTTTGGAGGGGCGCAGGTATAGCAATCAGCCCCAGCATTTT | CASRILEGRRYSNQPQHF
. | TRBJ1-1 | . | TRBV6-1 | TGTGCCAGCACCGAAACCGGGGGCACTGAAGCTTTCTTT | CASTETGGTEAFF
. | TRBJ1-2 | . | TRBV18 | TGTGCCAGCTCACTACGACAGTATGGCTACACCTTC | CASSLRQYGYTF
TRBD2 | TRBJ2-1 | . | TRBV4-3 | TGCGCCAGCAGCCAAGTGGCGGCGGGAGGAATTGAGCAGTTCTTC | CASSQVAAGGIEQFF
. | TRBJ2-4 | . | TRBV5-1 | TGCGCCAGCAGACCGGACAGACTCAAAAACATTCAGTACTTC | CASRPDRLKNIQYF
. | TRBJ1-4 | . | TRBV5-1 | TGCGCCAGCAGCCCAACCTCTCAGGGGCCCCCTTCAACTAATGAAAAACTGTTTTTT | CASSPTSQGPPSTNEKLFF
TRBD1 | TRBJ1-1 | once | TRBV25-1 | TGTGCCAGCAGTCCACCTCCAGGGGGCGGGTTCGAAGCTTTCTTT | CASSPPPGGGFEAFF
. | TRBJ2-7 | . | TRBV28 | TGTGCCAGCAGTCCCAGGGTGTACGAGCAGTACTTC | CASSPRVYEQYF
TRBD1 | TRBJ2-2 | . | TRBV27 | TGTGCCAGCAGTTTCTGGACAGGCCAGAACACCGGGGAGCTGTTTTTT | CASSFWTGQNTGELFF
TRBD1 | TRBJ2-1 | . | TRBV27 | TGTGCCAGCAGTTTTTTTCCCGGGACAGGGGGCGCGGGTGAGCAGTTCTTC | CASSFFPGTGGAGEQFF
. | TRBJ1-2 | once | TRBV2 | TGTGCCAGCAGTGAAGAGAGGGGGAAGGGTTATGGCTACACCTTC | CASSEERGKGYGYTF
TRBD2 | TRBJ2-1 | . | TRBV19 | TGTGCCAGTAGTACTGGACTAGCGGGAGGGTATCGCAATGAGCAGTTCTTC | CASSTGLAGGYRNEQFF
TRBD1 | TRBJ2-7 | . | TRBV10-3 | TGTGCCATCAGTGAGGCTTCGCCCGGGACAGGGCACTACGAGCAGTACTTC | CAISEASPGTGHYEQYF
. | TRBJ2-5 | . | TRBV10-1 | TGCGCCAGCTCCAGGACTCTCCAAGAGACCCAGTACTTC | CASSRTLQETQYF
. | TRBJ2-7 | . | TRBV30 | TGTGCCTGGAGCTCGGGGAGCTCCTACGAGCAGTACTTC | CAWSSGSSYEQYF
TRBD1 | TRBJ2-7 | . | TRBV7-9 | TGTGCCAGCAGCGCCCGACAGGGGAGCATAGGCGAGCAGTACTTC | CASSARQGSIGEQYF
TRBD1 | TRBJ1-1 | . | TRBV7-2 | TGTGCCAGCAGGGGACAGGTGAACACTGAAGCTTTCTTT | CASRGQVNTEAFF
. | TRBJ2-3 | . | TRBV6-5 | TGTGCCACCAGTACGGGGGAGGGGGCAGATACGCAGTATTTT | CATSTGEGADTQYF
. | TRBJ1-1 | few | TRBV5-6 | TGTGCCAGCAGCCTGACACCGAACACTGAAGCTTTCTTT | CASSLTPNTEAFF
. | TRBJ1-2 | once | TRBV4-2 | TGTGCCAGCAGCCAACAAGGACAGAACTATGGCTACACCTTC | CASSQQGQNYGYTF
. | TRBJ2-3 | . | TRBV7-8 | TGTGCCAGCAGCTCACGGGAGAGTAACACAGATACGCAGTATTTT | CASSSRESNTDTQYF
. | TRBJ2-5 | . | TRBV28 | TGTGCCAGCAGGACCAGACTCGGAGAGACCCAGTACTTC | CASRTRLGETQYF
TRBD1 | TRBJ2-5 | . | TRBV18 | TGTGCCAGCTCACCGACAGGGGAAGGAGAGACCCAGTACTTC | CASSPTGEGETQYF
. | TRBJ2-1 | . | TRBV30 | TGTGCCGGTAAAGAGGGTGACTCCTACAATGAGCAGTTCTTC | CAGKEGDSYNEQFF
. | TRBJ2-5 | . | TRBV7-6 | TGTGCCAGCAGGTCGAGGGGGATCCAAGAGACCCAGTACTTC | CASRSRGIQETQYF
TRBD1 | TRBJ1-1 | . | TRBV19 | TGTGCCAGTACCCTGACAGGGTGGGGCACTGAAGCTTTCTTT | CASTLTGWGTEAFF
TRBD1 | TRBJ2-7 | . | TRBV18 | TGTGCCAGCTCACCAGGGACAGGTGGAAGCTACGAGCAGTACTTC | CASSPGTGGSYEQYF
. | TRBJ1-1 | . | TRBV28 | TGTGCCAGCAGAAACAGGGTGGAGAACACTGAAGCTTTCTTT | CASRNRVENTEAFF
. | TRBJ1-2 | . | TRBV6-5 | TGTGCCAGCAGTTACAGTCACAGGGTTTCCTATGGCTACACCTTC | CASSYSHRVSYGYTF
. | TRBJ2-3 | . | TRBV6-1 | TGTGCCAGCAGTCTACAGGATACAGATACGCAGTATTTT | CASSLQDTDTQYF
TRBD2 | TRBJ2-7 | . | TRBV2 | TGTGCCAGCACCTTTAGCGGGAGCGGGGGCGAGCAGTACTTC | CASTFSGSGGEQYF
TRBD1 | TRBJ2-7 | . | TRBV7-6 | TGTGCCAGCAGTCAGGGGGCGTCCTACGAGCAGTACTTC | CASSQGASYEQYF
TRBD2 | TRBJ2-3 | . | TRBV28 | TGTGCCAGCAGTCTTAGCGGGTCTAGCACAGATACGCAGTATTTT | CASSLSGSSTDTQYF
TRBD2 | TRBJ2-1 | . | TRBV7-6 | TGTGCCAGCAGCTTTAGGGCTAGCGGGAGTTGGAATGAGCAGTTCTTC | CASSFRASGSWNEQFF
TRBD2 | TRBJ2-7 | . | TRBV5-1 | TGCGCCAGCAGCAAATCTAGCGGGGGGTCCTACGAGCAGTACTTC | CASSKSSGGSYEQYF
. | TRBJ2-3 | once | TRBV19 | TGTGCCAGTAGTATAGGGGGGGGCTACGGAGGGGATACGCAGTATTTT | CASSIGGGYGGDTQYF
TRBD1 | TRBJ1-2 | . | TRBV19 | TGTGCCAGTAGCCGAACAGGGGGCAGCTATGGCTACACCTTC | CASSRTGGSYGYTF
TRBD1 | TRBJ2-1 | . | TRBV7-9 | TGTGCCAGCAGCTCTAGGGGGCGCAGGAATGAGCAGTTCTTC | CASSSRGRRNEQFF
. | TRBJ1-4 | . | TRBV9 | TGTGCCAGCAGCGTAGGTAACAGGGACGAAAAACTGTTTTTT | CASSVGNRDEKLFF
. | TRBJ1-1 | few | TRBV6-5 | TGTGCCAGCAGTTACTCGGAAGCGAACAAAGCTTTCTTT | CASSYSEANKAFF
TRBD1 | TRBJ2-7 | . | TRBV19 | TGTGCCAGTAGTATCACAGGGGAAGGAGGGCAGTACTTC | CASSITGEGGQYF